Below, 7 T cell receptor beta chains from the same sample are listed, as sequenced in a study of human T cells and chemical hapten exposure (dated by TCRdb to 2020 to 2023). Library generation was performed with RACE. The sample was run on a NextSeq 500. TCRdb trimmed public reads at Q25 via fastp, called clones via MiXCR and kept in-frame beta chains. Each entry merges the rows of one CDR3 protein and shows their most common DNA and genes. The sample contains some 180,000 distinct CDR3 sequences, 20% to 25% of them found a single time. The biggest ten clones account for about 6.7% of the sample. Read against the paper, the sample's time point label means: patch test 1, 2 weeks after DPC sensitization. The label giving this sample's treatment or condition can be read as: therapeutic diphenylcyclopropenone sensitization with weekly scalp DPC. Sequencing used whole blood, obtained in connection with sensitization to the hapten diphenylcyclopropenone (DPC). The receptors come from a woman aged 45-65 years with alopecia areata. Some clones in this sample may be carry-over from other donors' samples.

This clonotype was seen a handful of times. The chain employs TRBV7-9 and TRBJ2-7; 7 nucleotides match TRBD2. Germline trimming cut 1 base from V and 4 bases from J; bases unmatched to any gene: 7. Per the germline V gene, CDR1 is SEHNR and CDR2 is FQNEAQ (reference sequence). The CDR3 runs to 15 residues. CDR3 region: CASSLGGGSFYEQYF. The CDR3 nucleotides are TGTGCCAGCAGCTTAGGTGGCGGGAGCTTTTACGAGCAGTACTTC.

This clonotype has more than one count but fewer than ten. The chain carries TRBV12-3 or TRBV12-4 and TRBJ1-1, with unresolved D. The CDR3 length is 13 residues. V lost 8 bases, J lost 5 bases, and 15 bases lay in between. The CDR3 reads CASAPEGGTEAFF. For the CDR3, the DNA is TGTGCCAGCGCCCCCGAGGGAGGGACTGAAGCTTTCTTT.

This rearrangement joins TRBV7-9 to TRBJ1-1, with a tentative D call TRBD1 (5 bases). V was shortened by 2 bases and J by 3 bases, with 10 bases between the two germline ends. Germline V gene data show CDR1 as SEHNR and CDR2 as FQNEAQ (reference sequence). This CDR3 region has 14 residues. Here the CDR3 DNA reads TGTGCCAGCAGCTTAAGGGACGAGGACACTGAAGCTTTCTTT. This codes for CASSLRDEDTEAFF.

The genes are TRBV21-1 and TRBJ2-7; the listed D gene, TRBD1, was not tested against the DNA. TRBV21-1 is annotated as a pseudogene. The CDR3 is 13 amino acids. The CDR3 is CASSRDATYEQYF. CDR3 DNA: TGTGCCAGCAGCAGGGACGCCACCTACGAGCAGTACTTC.

The chain links TRBV7-9 to TRBJ2-7; tentatively, D is TRBD1 (6 bases). Trimming took 1 base from V and 0 from J, leaving 16 bases between them. CDR3 length equals 17 residues. Germline CDR1 and CDR2: SEHNR and FQNEAQ (reference sequence). The CDR3 nucleotides read TGTGCCAGCAGCTTAGGCGGACAGATGAGGAACTCCTACGAGCAGTACTTC. This sequence encodes CASSLGGQMRNSYEQYF.

This clonotype was picked up a small number of times. V gene TRBV7-9 combines with J gene TRBJ1-2; D is ambiguous. The CDR3 extends over 16 amino acids. Trimming stripped 4 bases from V and 0 bases from J, with 15 bases between. Germline V gene lookup returns CDR1 SEHNR and CDR2 FQNEAQ (reference sequence). The CDR3 DNA follows: TGTGCCAGCAGCTCTAGTCAGACACCAGCTAACTATGGCTACACCTTC. Residues: CASSSSQTPANYGYTF.

This clonotype was detected only a few times. The rearrangement links TRBV27 to TRBJ1-5; 9 bases match TRBD1. The CDR3 consists of 14 residues. Germline V gives CDR1 MNHEY, CDR2 SMNVEV (reference sequence). V was pared by 5 bases and J by 6 bases, with 5 bases of the junction left unmatched. Here the CDR3 DNA reads TGTGCCAGCAGTCCCTGGACAGGGGTTCAGCCCCAGCATTTT. It translates to CASSPWTGVQPQHF.